A single TCR beta chain is shown here with its context. Its antigen is still unknown. These data are taken from a study of regulatory T cells in long-lasting Graves disease. Study background: Treatment with antithyroid drugs for over 5 years, together with positive TSH receptor antibodies, meant persistent Graves' disease.

Study observations and caveats: Persistent disease preferred TRBV28, TRBJ1-2 and TRBJ2-5.

Germline V gives CDR1 LGHDT, CDR2 YNNKEL (reference sequence). With 2 bases removed from V and 3 bases from J, the gap between germline ends came to 6 bases. CDR3 length: 13 amino acids. Sequencing libraries for TCR beta were prepared with iRepertoire HTBI primers and Arm-PCR of CDR3 regions. TCRdb fed the multiplex PCR reads into MiXCR, producing one record per CDR3 protein. The table lists a few hundred thousand distinct CDR3 sequences, roughly 21% of them singletons. Time point: persistent/refractory GD, antithyroid drugs over 5 years with positive TRAb. Making the TCR library involved RNA that had been extracted from PBMCs.

The source of this sequence is a female donor with Graves disease. J is TRBJ2-3 and V is TRBV3-1, with D uncertain. The material was peripheral blood mononuclear cells (PBMCs), obtained when the disease was refractory, from a patient treated with antithyroid drugs. The CDR3 sequence is CASSQSRTDTQYF. The CDR3 DNA follows: TGTGCCAGCAGCCAATCGCGGACAGATACGCAGTATTTT.